The present TCR beta chain was sequenced within a study of PD-1 blockade in classical Hodgkin lymphoma. Study-wide background: With a 2-week interval, patients received intravenous nivolumab at 3 mg/kg. Study results and caveats: When nivolumab was started under 1 year after ASCT, patients were excluded.

TCRdb's copy holds only in-frame clones and misses some; the assay was immunoSEQ multiplex PCR. The table lists 40,000 or so clones, 78% of them singletons. Germline V gene sequence: CDR1 MNHEY, CDR2 SMNVEV (reference sequence). The CDR3 runs to 15 residues. The V gene lost 0 bases and the J gene lost 8 bases, with 16 bases spanning the gap. Regarding this clone: Its cognate antigen is unknown.

With no exception, relapse followed autologous stem cell transplantation in all patients, and brentuximab vedotin exposure varied. The sample in question was peripheral blood mononuclear cells (PBMCs), obtained at baseline. The chain couples TRBV27 to TRBJ1-1, with D maybe TRBD1 (5 bases). The source of this sequence is a human donor with classical Hodgkin lymphoma. In DNA form, the CDR3 reads TGTGCCAGCAGTTTATCGGGGGTACGGAGTCGCGAAGCTTTCTTT. Translating it yields CASSLSGVRSREAFF.